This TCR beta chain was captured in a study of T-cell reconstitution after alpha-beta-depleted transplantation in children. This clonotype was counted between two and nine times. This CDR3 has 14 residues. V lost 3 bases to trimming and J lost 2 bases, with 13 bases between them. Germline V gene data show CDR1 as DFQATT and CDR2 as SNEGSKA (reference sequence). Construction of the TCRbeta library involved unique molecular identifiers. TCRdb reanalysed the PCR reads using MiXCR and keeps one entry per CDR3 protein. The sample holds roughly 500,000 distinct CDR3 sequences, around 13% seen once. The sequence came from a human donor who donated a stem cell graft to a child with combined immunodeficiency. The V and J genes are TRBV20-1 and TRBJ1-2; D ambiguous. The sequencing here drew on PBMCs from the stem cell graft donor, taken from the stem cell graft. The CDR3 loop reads CSASEFQWNYGYTF. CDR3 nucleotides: TGCAGTGCTAGCGAGTTTCAGTGGAACTATGGCTACACCTTC.